Presented here are 14 T cell receptor beta chains from one specimen sequenced in a study of beta chain features in type 1 diabetes. Study results and limitations: Among patients with Type 1 diabetes, TCRB CDR3s were moderately but significantly shorter in every one of the four CD4+ subsets.

No cognate antigen is known for these TCRs. TCRB transcripts that were expressed got sequenced, as all of the isolated RNA had been reverse transcribed. Data came from immunoSEQ multiplex PCR; TCRdb stores just in-frame clones and leaves some out. This table has approximately 730,000 clones, about an eighth appearing once. The source material was naive CD4+ T cells from blood. Receptor source: a man aged 18-30 years with type 1 diabetes.

Note on this clone: This sample includes further DNA sequences coding for the same CDR3. This chain joins TRBV30 and TRBJ1-1, with 7 bases identical to TRBD1. V lost 0 bases to trimming and J lost 1 base; unmatched junction nucleotides: 2. The length of the CDR3 is 14 residues. Germline CDR1 is GTSNPN and CDR2 is SVGIG (reference sequence). The CDR3 bases are TGTGCCTGGAGTGTGGGACAGCCGAACACTGAAGCTTTCTTT. This gives the protein CAWSVGQPNTEAFF.

The chain has TRBV9 and TRBJ2-3; possible D gene TRBD2, 6 bases. V was pared by 3 bases and J by 2 bases, with 13 bases between. The germline V gene has CDR1 SGDLS and CDR2 YYNGEE. The CDR3 runs to 15 residues. CDR3 nucleotides: TGTGCCAGCAGCGCCTGGGGGGTGGACACAGATACGCAGTATTTT. It translates to CASSAWGVDTDTQYF.

The rearrangement links TRBV7-9 to TRBJ1-1; D is perhaps TRBD1 (6 bases). The CDR3 length is 13 residues. The germline V gene encodes CDR1 SEHNR and CDR2 FQNEAQ (reference sequence). V lost 5 bases to trimming and J lost 3 bases, with 10 bases between them. CDR3 bases: TGTGCCAGCAGCCCGGACAGCTACACTGAAGCTTTCTTT. It translates to CASSPDSYTEAFF.

The chain has TRBV5-4 and TRBJ2-7; maybe TRBD2 (6 bases). Germline CDR1 SGHNT, CDR2 YYREEE (reference sequence). The CDR3 totals 14 residues. Trimming shortened V by 4 bases and J by 2 bases, and 13 bases separated the two germline ends. The chain's CDR3 is CASSPPGDAYEQYF. The CDR3 DNA follows: TGTGCCAGCAGCCCCCCGGGGGACGCCTACGAGCAGTACTTC. Combining the CDR3 with reference TRBV5-4 and TRBJ2-7 gives the whole variable domain ETGVTQSPTHLIKTRGQQVTLRCSSQSGHNTVSWYQQALGQGPQFIFQYYREEENGRGNFPPRFSGLQFPNYSSELNVNALELDDSALYLCASSPPGDAYEQYFGPGTRLTVT.

The chain carries TRBV30 and TRBJ1-4, with 7 positions matching TRBD1. The CDR3 sequence is 12 residues long. Germline values: CDR1 GTSNPN, CDR2 SVGIG (reference sequence). With V trimmed by 5 bases and J by 10 bases, 7 bases remained unmatched. CDR3 amino acids: CAWGNRGGKLFF. The CDR3 DNA is TGTGCCTGGGGGAACAGGGGTGGAAAACTGTTTTTT.

This clone was seen a handful of times. The chain links TRBV7-8 to TRBJ1-5, with D hard to call. Trimming cost V 4 bases and J 3 bases, with 10 bases left between them. CDR1 is SGHVS and CDR2 is FQNEAQ in the germline V gene. The CDR3 contains 14 residues. CDR3 residues: CASSYGLNNQPQHF. CDR3 in DNA: TGTGCCAGCAGCTACGGACTGAACAATCAGCCCCAGCATTTT. Complete variable domain (other parts from reference TRBV7-8 and TRBJ1-5): GAGVSQSPRYKVAKRGQDVALRCDPISGHVSLFWYQQALGQGPEFLTYFQNEAQLDKSGLPSDRFFAERPEGSVSTLKIQRTQQEDSAVYLCASSYGLNNQPQHFGDGTRLSIL.

The chain employs TRBV7-9 and TRBJ1-4; 8 nucleotides match TRBD1. This CDR3 has 14 residues. Germline V CDR1 and CDR2: SEHNR, FQNEAQ (reference sequence). Unmatched junction bases numbered 6, after V lost 2 bases and J lost 10 bases. The CDR3 here is CASSLLAGGGKLFF. DNA of the CDR3: TGTGCCAGCAGCTTACTCGCAGGGGGCGGAAAACTGTTTTTT.

This clone has only a few counts. The rearrangement uses TRBV7-2 and TRBJ2-7; D is perhaps TRBD2 (6 bases). Per germline, CDR1 SGHTA and CDR2 FQGNSA. CDR3 length: 15 residues. V was cut by 7 bases and J by 6 bases, with 22 bases left in between. This chain's CDR3 is CASMRGPTLRAEQYF. In nucleotides, the CDR3 is TGTGCCAGCATGCGGGGACCAACGCTACGCGCCGAGCAGTACTTC.

The chain is built from TRBV6-5 and TRBJ2-7; possible D gene TRBD1, 6 bases. The length of the CDR3 is 15 residues. The germline CDR1 and CDR2 sequences are MNHEY and SVGAGI. V was trimmed by 0 bases and J by 3 bases, leaving 12 bases between them. The CDR3 loop is CASSYSYRANYEQYF. The DNA of the CDR3 is TGTGCCAGCAGTTACTCCTACAGGGCCAACTACGAGCAGTACTTC.

This clone has more than one count but fewer than ten. The sample has other DNA sequences that encode this CDR3 too. The chain uses TRBV13 and TRBJ2-7; 12 bases agree with TRBD2. J gave up 1 base and V 5 bases, and 3 bases lay outside the gene matches. CDR1 PRHDT and CDR2 FYEKMQ come from the germline V gene (reference sequence). The CDR3 totals 15 residues. For the CDR3, the DNA is TGTGCCAGCAGCCCTGGACTAGCGGGGTCCTACGAGCAGTACTTC. As protein: CASSPGLAGSYEQYF. Full variable domain (missing parts from reference TRBV13 and TRBJ2-7): AAGVIQSPRHLIKEKRETATLKCYPIPRHDTVYWYQQGPGQDPQFLISFYEKMQSDKGSIPDRFSAQQFSDYHSELNMSSLELGDSALYFCASSPGLAGSYEQYFGPGTRLTVT.

The V gene is TRBV9, the J gene TRBJ2-5; D is unresolved. CDR3 length: 15 residues. Germline CDR1 is SGDLS and CDR2 is YYNGEE. Trimming removed 0 bases at V and 5 bases at J, with 14 bases between. The chain's CDR3 is CASSVGGLSRETQYF. The CDR3 region has the DNA TGTGCCAGCAGCGTAGGCGGCCTCTCGAGGGAGACCCAGTACTTC.

The chain combines TRBV7-2 with TRBJ2-1; 10 bases map to TRBD1. The germline V gene encodes CDR1 SGHTA and CDR2 FQGNSA. The CDR3 covers 15 residues. V gave up 4 bases and J gave up 4 bases; unmatched junction bases: 4. The CDR3, as DNA: TGTGCCAGCAGCTCCCCGGGACAGGGGTACAATGAGCAGTTCTTC. The encoded protein is CASSSPGQGYNEQFF.

Details on this clone: At the DNA level, this CDR3 is encoded by other sequences in the same sample as well. This chain links TRBV7-9 with TRBJ1-1; D remains ambiguous. The CDR3 covers 13 residues. In germline, CDR1 is SEHNR, CDR2 FQNEAQ (reference sequence). V lost 1 base to trimming and J lost 8 bases, with 11 bases between them. In DNA form, the CDR3 reads TGTGCCAGCAGCTTAGGAGAGGGTCGGGAAGCTTTCTTT. Its translation: CASSLGEGREAFF.

J is TRBJ2-7 and V is TRBV6-6; possibly TRBD2 for D (7 bases). The germline CDR1 and CDR2 sequences are MNHNY and SVGAGI (reference sequence). V dropped 7 bases and J dropped 9 bases, with 19 bases sitting between them. The CDR3 has 13 amino acids. CDR3 DNA: TGTGCCAGCACTTCGGGGGGCGCCGGAAGGCAGTACTTC. Protein: CASTSGGAGRQYF.